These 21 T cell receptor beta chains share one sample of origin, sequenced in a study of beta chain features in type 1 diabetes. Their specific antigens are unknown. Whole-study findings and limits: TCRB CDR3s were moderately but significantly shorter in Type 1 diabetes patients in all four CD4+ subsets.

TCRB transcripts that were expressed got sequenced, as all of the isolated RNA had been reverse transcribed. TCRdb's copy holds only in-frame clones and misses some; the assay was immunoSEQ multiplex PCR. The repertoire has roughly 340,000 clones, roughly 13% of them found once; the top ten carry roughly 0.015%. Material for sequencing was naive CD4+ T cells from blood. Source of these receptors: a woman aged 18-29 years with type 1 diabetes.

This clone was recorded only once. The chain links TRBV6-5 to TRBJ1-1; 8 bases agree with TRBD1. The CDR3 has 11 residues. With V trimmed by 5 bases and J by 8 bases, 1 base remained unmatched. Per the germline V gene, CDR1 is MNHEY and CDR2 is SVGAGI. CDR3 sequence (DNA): TGTGCCAGCAGTCGACAGGGGGAAGCTTTCTTT. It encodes CASSRQGEAFF.

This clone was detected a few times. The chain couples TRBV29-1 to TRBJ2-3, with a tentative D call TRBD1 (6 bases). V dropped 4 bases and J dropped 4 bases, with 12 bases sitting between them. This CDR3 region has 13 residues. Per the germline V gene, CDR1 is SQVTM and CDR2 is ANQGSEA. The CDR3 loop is CSVGQVTADTQYF. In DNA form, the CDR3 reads TGCAGCGTTGGACAGGTCACCGCAGATACGCAGTATTTT.

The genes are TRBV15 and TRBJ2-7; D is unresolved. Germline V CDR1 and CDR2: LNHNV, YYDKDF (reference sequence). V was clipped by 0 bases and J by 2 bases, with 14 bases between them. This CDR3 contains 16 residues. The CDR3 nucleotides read TGTGCCACCAGCAGAGATAAAAGGAGAGCTACCTACGAGCAGTACTTC. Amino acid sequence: CATSRDKRRATYEQYF.

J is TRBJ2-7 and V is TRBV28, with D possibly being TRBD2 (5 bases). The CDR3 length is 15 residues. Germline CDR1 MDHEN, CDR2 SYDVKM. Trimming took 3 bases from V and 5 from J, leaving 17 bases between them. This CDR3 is CASSLRTPPGNEQYF. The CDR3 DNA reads TGTGCCAGCAGTTTGCGGACTCCACCGGGCAACGAGCAGTACTTC. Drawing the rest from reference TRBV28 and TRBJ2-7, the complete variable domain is DVKVTQSSRYLVKRTGEKVFLECVQDMDHENMFWYRQDPGLGLRLIYFSYDVKMKEKGDIPEGYSVSREKKERFSLILESASTNQTSMYLCASSLRTPPGNEQYFGPGTRLTVT.

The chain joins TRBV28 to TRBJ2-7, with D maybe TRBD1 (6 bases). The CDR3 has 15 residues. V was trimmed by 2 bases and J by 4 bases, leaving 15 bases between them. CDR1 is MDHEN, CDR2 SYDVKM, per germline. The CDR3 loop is CASSLREGGWYEQYF. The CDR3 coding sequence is TGTGCCAGCAGTTTAAGGGAAGGGGGTTGGTACGAGCAGTACTTC.

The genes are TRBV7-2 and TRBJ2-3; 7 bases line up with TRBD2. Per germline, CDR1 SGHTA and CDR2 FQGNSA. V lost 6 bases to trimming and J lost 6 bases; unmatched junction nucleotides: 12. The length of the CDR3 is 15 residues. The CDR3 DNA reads TGTGCCAGCAGTCTTGGTTTTGCGGGAGCGGATACGCAGTATTTT. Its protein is CASSLGFAGADTQYF.

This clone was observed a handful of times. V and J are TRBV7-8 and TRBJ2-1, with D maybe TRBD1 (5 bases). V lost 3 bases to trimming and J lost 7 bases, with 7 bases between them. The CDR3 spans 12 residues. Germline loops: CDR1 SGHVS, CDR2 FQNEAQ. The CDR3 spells CASSFTGNEQFF. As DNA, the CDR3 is TGTGCCAGCAGCTTTACAGGTAATGAGCAGTTCTTC.

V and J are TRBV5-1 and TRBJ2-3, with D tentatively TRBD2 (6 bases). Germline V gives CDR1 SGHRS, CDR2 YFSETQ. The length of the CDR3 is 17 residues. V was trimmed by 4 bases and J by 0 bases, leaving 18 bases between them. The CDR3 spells CASSRVGAGPSTDTQYF. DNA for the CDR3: TGCGCCAGCAGCCGAGTGGGAGCGGGTCCTAGCACAGATACGCAGTATTTT.

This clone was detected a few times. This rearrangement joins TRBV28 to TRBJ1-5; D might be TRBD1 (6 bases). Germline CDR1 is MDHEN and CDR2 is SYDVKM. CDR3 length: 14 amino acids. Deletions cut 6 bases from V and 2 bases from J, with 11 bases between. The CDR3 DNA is TGTGCCAGCAGCGCAGGGGTCGGCAATCAGCCCCAGCATTTT. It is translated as CASSAGVGNQPQHF.

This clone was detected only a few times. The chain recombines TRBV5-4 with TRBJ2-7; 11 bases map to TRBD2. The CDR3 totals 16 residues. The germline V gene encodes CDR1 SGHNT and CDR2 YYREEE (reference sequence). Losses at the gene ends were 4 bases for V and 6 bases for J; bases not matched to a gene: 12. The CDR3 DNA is TGTGCCAGCAGCCAAGCCGTAGTAGCGGGAGGGAGCGAGCAGTACTTC. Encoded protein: CASSQAVVAGGSEQYF. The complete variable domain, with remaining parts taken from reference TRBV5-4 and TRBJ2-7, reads ETGVTQSPTHLIKTRGQQVTLRCSSQSGHNTVSWYQQALGQGPQFIFQYYREEENGRGNFPPRFSGLQFPNYSSELNVNALELDDSALYLCASSQAVVAGGSEQYFGPGTRLTVT.

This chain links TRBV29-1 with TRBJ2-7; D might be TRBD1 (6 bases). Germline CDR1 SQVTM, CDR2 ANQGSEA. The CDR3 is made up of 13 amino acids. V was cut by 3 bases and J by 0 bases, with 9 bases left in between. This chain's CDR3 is CSVDSGVSYEQYF. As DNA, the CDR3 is TGCAGCGTTGACTCAGGGGTCTCCTACGAGCAGTACTTC.

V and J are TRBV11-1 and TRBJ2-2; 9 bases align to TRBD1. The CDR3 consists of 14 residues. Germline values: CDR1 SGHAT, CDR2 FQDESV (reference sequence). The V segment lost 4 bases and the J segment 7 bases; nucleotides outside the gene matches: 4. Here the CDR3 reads CASSSVTGGGELFF. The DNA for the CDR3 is TGTGCCAGCAGCTCTGTGACAGGGGGCGGGGAGCTGTTTTTT.

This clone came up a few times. The CDR3 loop reads CASSLNIQQPQHF. The CDR3, as DNA: TGTGCCAGCAGTTTAAACATCCAGCAGCCCCAGCATTTT. The V call is TRBV28, the J call TRBJ1-5; D remains unclear. V was trimmed by 2 bases and J by 7 bases, leaving 9 bases between them. Germline lookup yields CDR1 MDHEN and CDR2 SYDVKM. The CDR3 spans 13 residues.

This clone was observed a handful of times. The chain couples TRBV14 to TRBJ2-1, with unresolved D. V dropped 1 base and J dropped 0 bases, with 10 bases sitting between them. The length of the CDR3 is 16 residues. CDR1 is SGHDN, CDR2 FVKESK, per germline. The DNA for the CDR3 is TGTGCCAGCAGCCAAGCAGGAACCCTCTCCTACAATGAGCAGTTCTTC. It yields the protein CASSQAGTLSYNEQFF. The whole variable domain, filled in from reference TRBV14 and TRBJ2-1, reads EAGVTQFPSHSVIEKGQTVTLRCDPISGHDNLYWYRRVMGKEIKFLLHFVKESKQDESGMPNNRFLAERTGGTYSTLKVQPAELEDSGVYFCASSQAGTLSYNEQFFGPGTRLTVL.

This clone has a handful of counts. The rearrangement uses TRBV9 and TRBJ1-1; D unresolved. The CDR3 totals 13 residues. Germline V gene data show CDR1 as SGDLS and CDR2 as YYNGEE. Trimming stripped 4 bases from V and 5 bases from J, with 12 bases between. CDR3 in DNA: TGTGCCAGCAGCTCCGGGCCGGGGACTGAAGCTTTCTTT. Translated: CASSSGPGTEAFF.

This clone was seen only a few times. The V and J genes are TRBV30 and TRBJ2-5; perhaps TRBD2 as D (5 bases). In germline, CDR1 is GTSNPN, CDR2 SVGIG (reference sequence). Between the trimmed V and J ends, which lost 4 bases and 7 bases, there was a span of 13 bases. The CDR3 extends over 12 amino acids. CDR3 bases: TGTGCCTGGATGATCGGGATGGGGACCCAGTACTTC. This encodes CAWMIGMGTQYF.

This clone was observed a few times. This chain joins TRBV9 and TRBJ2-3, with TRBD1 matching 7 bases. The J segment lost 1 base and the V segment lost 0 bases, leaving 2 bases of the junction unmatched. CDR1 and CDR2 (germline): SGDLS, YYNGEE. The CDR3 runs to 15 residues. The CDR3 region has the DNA TGTGCCAGCAGCGTAGGACAGGGTCGCACAGATACGCAGTATTTT. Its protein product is CASSVGQGRTDTQYF.

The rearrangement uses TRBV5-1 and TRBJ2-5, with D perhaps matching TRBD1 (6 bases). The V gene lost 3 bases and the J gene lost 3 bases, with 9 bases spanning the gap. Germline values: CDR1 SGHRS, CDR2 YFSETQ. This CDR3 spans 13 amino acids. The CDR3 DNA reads TGCGCCAGCAGCTCGTGGACAGAAGAGACCCAGTACTTC. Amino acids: CASSSWTEETQYF.

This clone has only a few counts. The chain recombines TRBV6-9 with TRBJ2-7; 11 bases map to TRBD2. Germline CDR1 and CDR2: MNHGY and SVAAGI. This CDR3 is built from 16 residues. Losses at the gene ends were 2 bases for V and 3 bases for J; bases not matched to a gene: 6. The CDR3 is CASSYKGTSGRYEQYV. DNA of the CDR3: TGTGCCAGCAGTTATAAGGGGACTAGCGGACGCTACGAGCAGTACGTC.

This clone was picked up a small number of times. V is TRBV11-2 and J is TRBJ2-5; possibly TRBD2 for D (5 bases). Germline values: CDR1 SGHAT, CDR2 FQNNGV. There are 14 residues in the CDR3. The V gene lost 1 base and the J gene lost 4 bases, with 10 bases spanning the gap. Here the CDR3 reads CASSLGLRRETQYF. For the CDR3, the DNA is TGTGCCAGCAGCTTAGGACTAAGGCGAGAGACCCAGTACTTC.

The CDR3 region has the DNA TGCGCCAGCAGCTTGGGGGTGACACCCGCCCTCCACGAGCAGTACTTC. Translating it yields CASSLGVTPALHEQYF. This chain joins TRBV5-1 and TRBJ2-7, with D hard to call. V lost 0 bases and J lost 5, with 18 bases in between. From germline, CDR1 is SGHRS and CDR2 YFSETQ. The CDR3 is 16 residues long. The full variable domain, its missing parts supplied by reference TRBV5-1 and TRBJ2-7, is KAGVTQTPRYLIKTRGQQVTLSCSPISGHRSVSWYQQTPGQGLQFLFEYFSETQRNKGNFPGRFSGRQFSNSRSEMNVSTLELGDSALYLCASSLGVTPALHEQYFGPGTRLTVT.